The subject of this entry is one TCR beta chain. What it recognizes is unknown. These data come from a study of shared clonotypes between healthy human individuals. General study points: Naive subsets generally exceeded memory subsets in estimated richness. Relative to clonotypes present in all four donors, those not shared had lower generation probabilities. Around 5% was the fraction of naive CD4 clonotypes found shared across a handful of donors.

The donors were adults (healthy and HIV-negative) with no recent acute infections or vaccinations. CDR1 is MDHEN and CDR2 is SYDVKM in the germline V gene. V was pared by 6 bases and J by 1 base, with 10 bases between. The CDR3 extends over 14 amino acids. Profiling relied on immunoSEQ multiplex PCR, and the TCRdb table lists in-frame clones only, not all of them. The table includes about 960,000 clones, approximately 76% detected once. Sequencing was carried out using memory CD4+ T cells sorted from blood. As to subset: CD45RA-negative fraction. The TCR comes from a young man in good health. This rearrangement joins TRBV28 to TRBJ1-5; D unresolved. The CDR3 DNA follows: TGTGCCAGCAGATCCCTCAGGAGCAATCAGCCCCAGCATTTT. It yields the protein CASRSLRSNQPQHF.